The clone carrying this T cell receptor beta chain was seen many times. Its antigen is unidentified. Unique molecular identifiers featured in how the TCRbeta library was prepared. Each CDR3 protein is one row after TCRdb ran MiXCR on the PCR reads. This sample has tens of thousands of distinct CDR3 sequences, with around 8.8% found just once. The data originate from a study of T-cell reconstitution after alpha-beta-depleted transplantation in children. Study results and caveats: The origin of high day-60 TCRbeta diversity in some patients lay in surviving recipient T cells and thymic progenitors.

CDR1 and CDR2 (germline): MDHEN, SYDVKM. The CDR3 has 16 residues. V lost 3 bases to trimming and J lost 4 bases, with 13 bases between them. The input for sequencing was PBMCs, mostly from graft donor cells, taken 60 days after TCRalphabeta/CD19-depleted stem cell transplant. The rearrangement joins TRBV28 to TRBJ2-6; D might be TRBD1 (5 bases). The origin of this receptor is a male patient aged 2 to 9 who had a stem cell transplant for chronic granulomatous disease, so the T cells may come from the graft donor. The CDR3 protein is CASSLGRPFGANVLTF. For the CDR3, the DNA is TGTGCCAGCAGTTTGGGGCGGCCGTTCGGGGCCAACGTCCTGACTTTC. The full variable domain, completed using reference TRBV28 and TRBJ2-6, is DVKVTQSSRYLVKRTGEKVFLECVQDMDHENMFWYRQDPGLGLRLIYFSYDVKMKEKGDIPEGYSVSREKKERFSLILESASTNQTSMYLCASSLGRPFGANVLTFGAGSRLTVL.